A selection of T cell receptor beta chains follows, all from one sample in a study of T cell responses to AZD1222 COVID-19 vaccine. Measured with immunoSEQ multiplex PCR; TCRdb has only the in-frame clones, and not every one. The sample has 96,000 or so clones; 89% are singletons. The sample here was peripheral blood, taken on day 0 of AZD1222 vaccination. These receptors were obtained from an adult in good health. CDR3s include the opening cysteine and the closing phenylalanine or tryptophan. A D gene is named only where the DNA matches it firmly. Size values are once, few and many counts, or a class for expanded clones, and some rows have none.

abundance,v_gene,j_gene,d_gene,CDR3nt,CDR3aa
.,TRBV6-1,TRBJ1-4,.,TGTGCCAGCAGTGAAGGCTCAGCCTCTAATGAAAAACTGTTTTTT,CASSEGSASNEKLFF
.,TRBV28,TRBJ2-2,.,TGTGCCAGCAGCAATACGTACGGGGAGCTGTTTTTT,CASSNTYGELFF
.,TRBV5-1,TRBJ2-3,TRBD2,TGCGCCAGCAGTCTAGCGGGGGCATCAGATACGCAGTATTTT,CASSLAGASDTQYF
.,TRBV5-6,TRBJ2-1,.,TGTGCCAGCAGTCCTAATTACAATGAGCAGTTCTTC,CASSPNYNEQFF
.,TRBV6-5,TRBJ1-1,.,TGTGCCAGCAGACCGACAGGGAACACTGAAGCTTTCTTT,CASRPTGNTEAFF
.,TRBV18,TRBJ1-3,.,TGTGCCAGCTCACGTGAAGATTACAGGAGCTCTGGAAACACCATATATTTT,CASSREDYRSSGNTIYF
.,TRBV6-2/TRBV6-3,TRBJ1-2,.,TGTGCCAGCAGCCATACGAACTTCCGAAGGGGAATAGCTAACTATGGCTACACCTTC,CASSHTNFRRGIANYGYTF
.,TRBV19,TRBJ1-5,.,TGTGCCAGTAGTCCCTCACTTATTGAGGCCCGAATACAGCATTTT,CASSPSLIEARIQHF
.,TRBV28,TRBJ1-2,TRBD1,TGTGCCACCTGGGACAGTCGTAACTATGGCTACACCTTC,CATWDSRNYGYTF
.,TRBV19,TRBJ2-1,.,TGTGCCAGTAGTACCCTGAGACGGGGGGCGCGGTACAATGAGCAGTTCTTC,CASSTLRRGARYNEQFF
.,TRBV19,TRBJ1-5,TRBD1,TGTGCCAGTAGTATAGTTGGGACAGAGAGCAGTGGTATTAAGCCCCAGCATTTT,CASSIVGTESSGIKPQHF
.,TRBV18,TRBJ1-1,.,TGTGCCAGCTCACCCGCGGCGGACGCGTCGGGTGAAGCTTTCTTT,CASSPAADASGEAFF
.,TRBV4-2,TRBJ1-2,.,TGTGCCAGCAGCCAAGATGTCAGTTCGGGACCGCGCTATGGCTACACCTTC,CASSQDVSSGPRYGYTF
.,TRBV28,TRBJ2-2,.,TGTGCCAGCGGGGCCCTAGTGAGCGGGGAGCTGTTTTTT,CASGALVSGELFF
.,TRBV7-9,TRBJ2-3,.,TGTGCCAGCAGATCCCCGGTTGCAGGCCGCACAGATACGCAGTATTTT,CASRSPVAGRTDTQYF
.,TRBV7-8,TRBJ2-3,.,TGTGCCAGCAGCTTACCCCCGAGAGATACGCAGTATTTT,CASSLPPRDTQYF
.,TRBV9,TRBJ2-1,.,TGTGCCAGCAGCGTAGGTCAGAATGAGCAGTTCTTC,CASSVGQNEQFF
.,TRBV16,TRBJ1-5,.,TGTGCCAGCAGCCATAACAATCAGCCCCAGCATTTT,CASSHNNQPQHF
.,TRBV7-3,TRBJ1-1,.,TGTGCCAGCAGCTTGGGAGGGTACGCTGAGGATGAAGCTTTCTTT,CASSLGGYAEDEAFF
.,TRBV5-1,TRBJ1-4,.,TGCGCCAGCAGCTTGGGACAGATCAGGAATGAAAAACTGTTTTTT,CASSLGQIRNEKLFF
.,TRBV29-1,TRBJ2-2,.,TGCAGCGCAGGGTCCACCGGGGAGCTGTTTTTT,CSAGSTGELFF
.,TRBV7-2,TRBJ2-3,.,TGTGCCAGCAGCACACGGCGCACAGATACGCAGTATTTT,CASSTRRTDTQYF
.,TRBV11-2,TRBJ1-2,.,TGTGCCAGCAGCCCCGGGGTAGGATATGGCTACACCTTC,CASSPGVGYGYTF
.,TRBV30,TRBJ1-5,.,TGTGCCTGGAGTGTAATCGGGGGGGGCAATCAGCCCCAGCATTTT,CAWSVIGGGNQPQHF
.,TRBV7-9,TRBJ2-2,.,TGTGCCAGCAGCTTAAGGCGACAGACCACCGGGGAGCTGTTTTTT,CASSLRRQTTGELFF
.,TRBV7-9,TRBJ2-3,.,TGTGCCAGCAGCTTAAAGGGGCAAGTCACAGATACGCAGTATTTT,CASSLKGQVTDTQYF
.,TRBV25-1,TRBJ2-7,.,TGTGCCAGCAGGGCCGCCTACGAGCAGTACTTC,CASRAAYEQYF
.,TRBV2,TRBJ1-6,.,TGTGCCAGCAGTGAAAGTCCGGTCAACTCACCCCTCCACTTT,CASSESPVNSPLHF
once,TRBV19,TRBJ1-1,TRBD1,TGTGCCAGTAGTATTACAGGGGCTGGCACTGAAGCTTTCTTT,CASSITGAGTEAFF
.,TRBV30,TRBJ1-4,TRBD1,TGTGCCTGGAGTGAAGGACAGGGGGCAGGAGAAAAACTGTTTTTT,CAWSEGQGAGEKLFF
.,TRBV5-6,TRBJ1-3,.,TGTGCCAGCAGCTTGGTTAGCCGCTCTGGAAACACCATATATTTT,CASSLVSRSGNTIYF
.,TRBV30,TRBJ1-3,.,TGTGCCTGGAGTGTATCCGGAGGAAACACCATATATTTT,CAWSVSGGNTIYF
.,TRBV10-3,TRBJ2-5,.,TGTGCCATCAGCGAAAGACTCAACCAAGAGACCCAGTACTTC,CAISERLNQETQYF
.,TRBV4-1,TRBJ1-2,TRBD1,TGCGCCAGCAGCCAAGATATGCAGGGGGCGTATGGCTACACCTTC,CASSQDMQGAYGYTF
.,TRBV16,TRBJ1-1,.,TGTGCCAGCAGCCAACCCCCGGGCACTGAAGCTTTCTTT,CASSQPPGTEAFF
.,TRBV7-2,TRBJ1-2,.,TGTGCCAGCAGCTTAAAGTTTGCGGGGGCCAATGGCTACACCTTC,CASSLKFAGANGYTF
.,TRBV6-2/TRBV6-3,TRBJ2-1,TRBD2,TGTGCCAGCAGCGCGGGGGATTACAATGAGCAGTTCTTC,CASSAGDYNEQFF
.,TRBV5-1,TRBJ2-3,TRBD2,TGCGCCAGCAGCTCCCCGGGACTAGCGGGGCCTCTAGATACGCAGTATTTT,CASSSPGLAGPLDTQYF
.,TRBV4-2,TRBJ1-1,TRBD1,TGTGCCAGCAGCCAAGAGCAGGGGGCGAACACTGAAGCTTTCTTT,CASSQEQGANTEAFF
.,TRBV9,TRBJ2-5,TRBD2,TGTGCCAGCAGCCCTCACGAGCGGGGAGGAGAGACCCAGTACTTC,CASSPHERGGETQYF
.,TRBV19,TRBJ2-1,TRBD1,TGTGCCAGTAGTTTCACAGGGGCCATCGTCTGGAATGAGCAGTTCTTC,CASSFTGAIVWNEQFF
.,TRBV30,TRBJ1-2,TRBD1,TGTGCCTGGAGTGCTCAGGGGGCATTTGGTTATGGCTACACCTTC,CAWSAQGAFGYGYTF
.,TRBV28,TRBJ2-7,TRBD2,TGTGCCAGCAGACGACTAGCGTCCTACGAGCAGTACTTC,CASRRLASYEQYF